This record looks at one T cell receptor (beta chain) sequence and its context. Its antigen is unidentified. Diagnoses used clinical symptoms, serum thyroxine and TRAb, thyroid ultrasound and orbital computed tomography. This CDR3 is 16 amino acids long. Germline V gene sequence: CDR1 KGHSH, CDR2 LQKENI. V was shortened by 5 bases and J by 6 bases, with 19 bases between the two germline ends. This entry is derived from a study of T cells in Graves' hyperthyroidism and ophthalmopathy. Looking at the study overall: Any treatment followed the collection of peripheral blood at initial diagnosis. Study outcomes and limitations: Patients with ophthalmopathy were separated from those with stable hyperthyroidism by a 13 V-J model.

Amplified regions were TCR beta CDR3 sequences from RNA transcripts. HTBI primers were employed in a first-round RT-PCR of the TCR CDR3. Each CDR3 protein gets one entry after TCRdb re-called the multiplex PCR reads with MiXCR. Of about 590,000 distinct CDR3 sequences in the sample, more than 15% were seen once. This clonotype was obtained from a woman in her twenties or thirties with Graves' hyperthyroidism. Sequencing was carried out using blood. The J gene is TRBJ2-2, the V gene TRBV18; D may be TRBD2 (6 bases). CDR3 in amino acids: CASSSLTPPGAGELFF. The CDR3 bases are TGTGCCAGCTCATCGTTGACTCCTCCGGGGGCCGGGGAGCTGTTTTTT.